Listed below are T cell receptor beta chains from one sample, sequenced in a study of blood T cell repertoires in COVID-19. The protocol was immunoSEQ multiplex PCR, while the TCRdb copy is restricted to in-frame clones and leaves out a portion. The sample has some 390,000 clones, 70% to 90% seen once; the top ten hold approximately 1.5%. Sequencing input: peripheral blood. Source of these receptors: a middle-aged woman with COVID-19, enrolled during active disease. The CDR3 runs from the conserved cysteine through the conserved F or W. Fields, in order: V gene, D gene, J gene, clone size, CDR3 protein, CDR3 DNA. The D gene is left open where the match is weak. Clone size is shown for a subset of rows, as once, few, many or a class of expanded clone.

V gene: TRBV7-2; D gene: TRBD2; J gene: TRBJ2-1; clone size: .; CDR3 protein: CASSSLAGYNEQFF; CDR3 DNA: TGTGCCAGCAGCTCCCTAGCGGGGTACAATGAGCAGTTCTTC
V gene: TRBV28; D gene: TRBD1; J gene: TRBJ1-3; clone size: .; CDR3 protein: CASSNRGGYSGNTIYF; CDR3 DNA: TGTGCCAGCAGTAACAGGGGGGGATACTCTGGAAACACCATATATTTT
V gene: TRBV4-3; D gene: .; J gene: TRBJ1-2; clone size: few; CDR3 protein: CASSQEARGYGYTF; CDR3 DNA: TGCGCCAGCAGCCAAGAGGCAAGAGGCTATGGCTACACCTTC
V gene: TRBV4-1; D gene: .; J gene: TRBJ2-7; clone size: .; CDR3 protein: CASSQERRGDRYEQYF; CDR3 DNA: TGCGCCAGCAGCCAAGAACGAAGGGGCGATCGCTACGAGCAGTACTTC
V gene: TRBV19; D gene: TRBD2; J gene: TRBJ2-2; clone size: once; CDR3 protein: CASSTPGGNTGELFF; CDR3 DNA: TGTGCCAGTAGTACCCCGGGGGGGAACACCGGGGAGCTGTTTTTT
V gene: TRBV5-1; D gene: .; J gene: TRBJ1-5; clone size: once; CDR3 protein: CASSLTGGNQPQHF; CDR3 DNA: TGCGCCAGCAGCTTGACGGGAGGCAATCAGCCCCAGCATTTT
V gene: TRBV6-1; D gene: .; J gene: TRBJ1-2; clone size: .; CDR3 protein: CASSESWTVYGYTF; CDR3 DNA: TGTGCCAGCAGTGAAAGCTGGACAGTGTATGGCTACACCTTC
V gene: TRBV7-9; D gene: .; J gene: TRBJ1-6; clone size: .; CDR3 protein: CASRWATSDPNSPLHF; CDR3 DNA: TGTGCCAGCCGCTGGGCCACCTCCGACCCAAATTCACCCCTCCACTTT
V gene: TRBV18; D gene: TRBD1; J gene: TRBJ2-7; clone size: few; CDR3 protein: CASSPLPRDSSYEQYF; CDR3 DNA: TGTGCCAGCTCACCACTCCCCCGGGACAGCTCCTACGAGCAGTACTTC
V gene: TRBV21-1; D gene: .; J gene: TRBJ1-5; clone size: few; CDR3 protein: CASSKTRQRRTNNQPQHF; CDR3 DNA: TGTGCCAGCAGCAAAACCCGCCAACGTCGGACAAACAATCAGCCCCAGCATTTT
V gene: TRBV28; D gene: .; J gene: TRBJ1-1; clone size: .; CDR3 protein: CASSLSQGWNTEAFF; CDR3 DNA: TGTGCCAGCAGTTTATCACAGGGCTGGAACACTGAAGCTTTCTTT